Below are 28 T cell receptor beta chains sequenced from a single sample in a study of CD8 T cells in ankylosing spondylitis. TCRdb re-analysed the 5' RACE reads in MiXCR, keeping a single row per CDR3 protein. The sample consists of under 300,000 distinct CDR3 sequences, over 15% of them appearing once. Sequenced material: blood, either unsorted or a sorted T cell fraction (not recorded which). The receptors here all came from a male donor with ankylosing spondylitis or in good health (not recorded which).

The rearrangement joins TRBV7-9 to TRBJ2-7; D not certain. Deletions cut 5 bases from V and 0 bases from J, with 11 bases between. The V gene's germline CDR1 is SEHNR and CDR2 FQNEAQ (reference sequence). The CDR3 has 14 residues. CDR3 coding DNA: TGTGCCAGCAGCCCACCTGGATTCTCCTACGAGCAGTACTTC. Its translation: CASSPPGFSYEQYF.

In this sample, this clonotype turned up many times. J is TRBJ2-5 and V is TRBV29-1; 14 bases are shared with TRBD2. The J segment lost 5 bases and the V segment lost 5 bases, leaving 10 bases of the junction unmatched. This CDR3 has 16 residues. The germline CDR1 and CDR2 sequences are SQVTM and ANQGSEA. In DNA, the CDR3 is TGCAGCGTTAAAGGGACTAGCGGGAGACCCTTGGAGACCCAGTACTTC. This codes for CSVKGTSGRPLETQYF.

The chain combines TRBV7-9 with TRBJ1-2; 7 bases align to TRBD1. Germline lookup yields CDR1 SEHNR and CDR2 FQNEAQ (reference sequence). V lost 5 bases, J lost 1 base, and 4 bases stayed unmatched. The CDR3 covers 14 residues. CDR3: CASSGGQDNYGYTF. In DNA form, the CDR3 reads TGTGCCAGCAGCGGAGGACAGGATAACTATGGCTACACCTTC. The full variable domain, rest sourced from reference TRBV7-9 and TRBJ1-2, is DTGVSQNPRHKITKRGQNVTFRCDPISEHNRLYWYRQTLGQGPEFLTYFQNEAQLEKSRLLSDRFSAERPKGSFSTLEIQRTEQGDSAMYLCASSGGQDNYGYTFGSGTRLTVV.

This clonotype has only one observation. The V call is TRBV12-3 or TRBV12-4, the J call TRBJ2-1, with 7 bases lining up with TRBD2. The V and J ends lost 6 bases and 9 bases, in that order; junction bases with no gene match: 5. The CDR3 totals 12 residues. This CDR3 is CASSPTGGEQFF. CDR3 DNA: TGTGCCAGCAGCCCGACGGGGGGTGAGCAGTTCTTC.

This clonotype appeared many times. CDR3 amino acids: CASSLETYNEQFF. The CDR3 nucleotides are TGCGCCAGCAGCTTGGAGACTTACAATGAGCAGTTCTTC. The genes are TRBV5-1 and TRBJ2-1; D gene uncertain. The ends were cut back, 0 bases at V and 4 bases at J, with 5 bases in the middle. From germline, CDR1 is SGHRS and CDR2 YFSETQ. The CDR3 is 13 amino acids.

This clonotype was seen ten or more times. The chain has TRBV5-1 and TRBJ2-7; no reliable D call. The CDR3 is 13 amino acids. V was trimmed by 4 bases and J by 1 base, leaving 9 bases between them. Germline CDR1 and CDR2: SGHRS and YFSETQ. The chain's CDR3 is CASSVDLSYEQYF. The CDR3 DNA follows: TGCGCCAGCAGCGTTGACTTGTCCTACGAGCAGTACTTC.

The V call is TRBV19, the J call TRBJ2-2; 11 nucleotides agree with TRBD2. CDR1 and CDR2 (germline): LNHDA, SQIVND (reference sequence). This CDR3 contains 17 residues. With 0 bases clipped from V and 2 bases from J, the junction kept 2 bases outside the gene matches. CDR3 nucleotides: TGTGCCAGTAGTATAGAGGGACTAGCGGCTAACACCGGGGAGCTGTTTTTT. Its translation is CASSIEGLAANTGELFF.

This clonotype was detected only a few times. The chain couples TRBV7-2 to TRBJ2-1, with D possibly TRBD2 on 6 matching bases. This CDR3 is built from 15 residues. Trimming cost V 4 bases and J 1 base, with 11 bases left between them. Germline CDR1 and CDR2: SGHTA and FQGNSA. The CDR3 nucleotides are TGTGCCAGCAGCTGGCACGGGAGTTCCTACAATGAGCAGTTCTTC. Its translation is CASSWHGSSYNEQFF.

The chain combines TRBV6-1 with TRBJ2-1; 7 positions match TRBD2. CDR3 size: 15 residues. Germline V CDR1 and CDR2: MNHNS, SASEGT. Losses at the gene ends were 6 bases for V and 0 bases for J; bases not matched to a gene: 5. In DNA form, the CDR3 reads TGTGCCAGCAGCGCGGGAGTTAGCTCCTACAATGAGCAGTTCTTC. Residues: CASSAGVSSYNEQFF.

This clonotype was recorded at least ten times. The chain combines TRBV20-1 with TRBJ2-7; no clear D. CDR1 and CDR2 from the germline V gene are DFQATT and SNEGSKA (reference sequence). CDR3 size: 15 residues. V was trimmed by 0 bases and J by 2 bases, leaving 14 bases between them. CDR3 DNA sequence: TGCAGTGCTAGAGATCGTAACTCCGCTACCTACGAGCAGTACTTC. It is translated as CSARDRNSATYEQYF.

The rearrangement joins TRBV6-1 to TRBJ2-1; D ambiguous. Trimming took 2 bases from V and 5 from J, leaving 10 bases between them. Germline lookup yields CDR1 MNHNS and CDR2 SASEGT. The length of the CDR3 is 14 residues. CDR3 amino acids: CASSEIVDNNEQFF. The CDR3, as DNA: TGTGCCAGCAGTGAAATTGTGGATAACAATGAGCAGTTCTTC.

This clonotype was found a few times. The chain has TRBV12-3 or TRBV12-4 and TRBJ2-2; D might be TRBD2 (6 bases). Trimming cost V 5 bases and J 2 bases, with 15 bases left between them. CDR3 length: 16 residues. The CDR3 here is CASSPGLHLNTGELFF. The CDR3 region has the DNA TGTGCCAGCAGTCCGGGACTCCATCTTAACACCGGGGAGCTGTTTTTT.

The rearrangement uses TRBV6-1 and TRBJ1-2; TRBD1 agrees at 12 bases. After removal of 5 bases from V and 3 bases from J, the junction contained 10 bases not matched to a gene. The CDR3 is made up of 17 amino acids. Looked up from germline, CDR1 is MNHNS and CDR2 is SASEGT. CDR3 in amino acids: CASSKRDRGRPDYGYTF. CDR3 nucleotide sequence: TGTGCCAGCAGTAAACGGGACAGGGGGCGCCCGGACTATGGCTACACCTTC.

Worth noting for this clonotype: A much bigger clone sits one base away, suggesting this may be a read error. The chain has TRBV12-3 or TRBV12-4 and TRBJ2-3, with D hard to call. Trimming removed 3 bases from V and 0 bases from J, with 10 bases in between. The CDR3 is 15 residues long. CDR3 sequence: CASSFMAWSTDTQYF. The CDR3 DNA sequence: TGTGCCAGCAGTTTTATGGCATGGAGCACAGATACGCAGTATTTT.

The rearrangement joins TRBV6-2 or TRBV6-3 to TRBJ2-2, with 10 bases fitting TRBD2. CDR1 is MNHEY and CDR2 is SVGEGT in the germline V gene. V lost 2 bases to trimming and J lost 4 bases; unmatched junction nucleotides: 1. The CDR3 consists of 15 residues. The DNA of the CDR3 is TGTGCCAGCAGTTACCCTAGCGGGGGCACCGGGGAGCTGTTTTTT. Its protein is CASSYPSGGTGELFF.

V is TRBV9 and J is TRBJ2-1; 14 nucleotides line up with TRBD2. The junction had 1 base not matched to a gene; V was cut back by 5 bases and J by 0 bases. Germline CDR1 reads SGDLS; CDR2 reads YYNGEE. This CDR3 has 16 amino acids. The CDR3 DNA follows: TGTGCCAGCAGTGGGACTAGCGGGAGCTCCTACAATGAGCAGTTCTTC. Translated, it gives CASSGTSGSSYNEQFF. The whole variable domain, filled in from reference TRBV9 and TRBJ2-1, reads DSGVTQTPKHLITATGQRVTLRCSPRSGDLSVYWYQQSLDQGLQFLIQYYNGEERAKGNILERFSAQQFPDLHSELNLSSLELGDSALYFCASSGTSGSSYNEQFFGPGTRLTVL.

The CDR3 DNA follows: TGCAGCGCAGGGGTGAGCTCCTACGAGCAGTACTTC. This encodes CSAGVSSYEQYF. This chain uses TRBV29-1 with TRBJ2-7, with D maybe TRBD1 (6 bases). The CDR3 sequence is 12 residues long. CDR1 and CDR2 from the germline V gene are SQVTM and ANQGSEA. The V end lost 7 bases, the J end lost 0 bases, and 10 bases lay between the germline ends.

The V gene is TRBV12-3 or TRBV12-4, the J gene TRBJ2-2; TRBD2 matches 7 bases. The CDR3 spans 16 residues. The V gene end was trimmed by 6 bases and the J gene end by 6 bases; junction bases not matched to a gene: 13. The CDR3 is CASSRGGAGKAGELFF. CDR3 in DNA: TGTGCCAGCAGCCGCGGAGGAGCGGGAAAGGCCGGGGAGCTGTTTTTT.

This chain uses TRBV29-1 with TRBJ2-4, with D maybe TRBD2 (6 bases). Germline assignment: CDR1 SQVTM and CDR2 ANQGSEA. The CDR3 length is 12 residues. The germline V and J ends were trimmed by 3 bases and 6 bases, with 9 bases remaining between them. DNA of the CDR3: TGCAGCGTTGACGGAGGGGTAAACATTCAGTACTTC. Translating it yields CSVDGGVNIQYF. The full variable domain, in which reference TRBV29-1 and TRBJ2-4 provide the parts outside the CDR3, is SAVISQKPSRDICQRGTSLTIQCQVDSQVTMMFWYRQQPGQSLTLIATANQGSEATYESGFVIDKFPISRPNLTFSTLTVSNMSPEDSSIYLCSVDGGVNIQYFGAGTRLSVL.

This clonotype has a handful of counts. One end of the junction varies from germline; a read error may be responsible. This rearrangement joins TRBV27 to TRBJ2-1; tentative D call: TRBD2 (6 bases). Germline CDR1 MNHEY, CDR2 SMNVEV (reference sequence). The CDR3 has 13 amino acids. The CDR3 here is CASSLLGGGETIF. The DNA of the CDR3 is TGTGCCAGCAGTTTATTAGGCGGAGGGGAGACTATCTTC.

The V call is TRBV15, the J call TRBJ2-1; D might be TRBD2 (5 bases). Germline loops: CDR1 LNHNV, CDR2 YYDKDF (reference sequence). V was clipped by 0 bases and J by 7 bases, with 16 bases between them. The CDR3 runs to 16 residues. Written as DNA, the CDR3 is TGTGCCACCAGCAGAGATAATCCTAGCTCCAGTAATGAGCAGTTCTTC. It yields the protein CATSRDNPSSSNEQFF. The whole variable domain, remainder taken from reference TRBV15 and TRBJ2-1, is DAMVIQNPRYQVTQFGKPVTLSCSQTLNHNVMYWYQQKSSQAPKLLFHYYDKDFNNEADTPDNFQSRRPNTSFCFLDIRSPGLGDTAMYLCATSRDNPSSSNEQFFGPGTRLTVL.

This clonotype showed up many times. The V gene is TRBV7-8, the J gene TRBJ2-1; D may match TRBD1 or TRBD2 (5 bases each). The CDR3 has 15 amino acids. V lost 5 bases to trimming and J lost 8 bases, with 19 bases between them. Germline V CDR1 and CDR2: SGHVS, FQNEAQ. Written as DNA, the CDR3 is TGTGCCAGCAGCCCCCGGGACCCCAAGACCTATGAGCAGTTCTTC. Protein sequence: CASSPRDPKTYEQFF.

The rearrangement links TRBV7-9 to TRBJ2-1; 9 nucleotides match TRBD2. CDR1 and CDR2 (germline): SEHNR, FQNEAQ (reference sequence). The CDR3 consists of 15 residues. The trim removed 3 bases at V and 5 bases at J, leaving 5 bases unmatched. The CDR3, as DNA: TGTGCCAGCAGCTTGATAGCGGGAGTTAACAATGAGCAGTTCTTC. Protein sequence: CASSLIAGVNNEQFF.

This clonotype was detected only a few times. The rearrangement links TRBV12-3 or TRBV12-4 to TRBJ2-7; D gene unclear. There are 12 residues in the CDR3. V lost 5 bases to trimming and J lost 6 bases, with 11 bases between them. CDR3 DNA: TGTGCCAGCAGTAGCTTCCTAAGCGAGCAGTACTTC. Translation: CASSSFLSEQYF.

The genes are TRBV29-1 and TRBJ1-3; D remains ambiguous. V dropped 3 bases and J dropped 2 bases, with 11 bases sitting between them. Germline V lookup: CDR1 SQVTM, CDR2 ANQGSEA. The CDR3 is 14 residues long. CDR3 in amino acids: CSVESRNPGNTIYF. In DNA, the CDR3 is TGCAGCGTTGAGTCCAGGAACCCTGGAAACACCATATATTTT. The complete variable domain, with remaining parts taken from reference TRBV29-1 and TRBJ1-3, reads SAVISQKPSRDICQRGTSLTIQCQVDSQVTMMFWYRQQPGQSLTLIATANQGSEATYESGFVIDKFPISRPNLTFSTLTVSNMSPEDSSIYLCSVESRNPGNTIYFGEGSWLTVV.

This clonotype was detected a few times. The rearrangement joins TRBV27 to TRBJ2-7; D is possibly TRBD1 (6 bases). Germline loops: CDR1 MNHEY, CDR2 SMNVEV (reference sequence). The CDR3 is 14 residues long. V lost 5 bases, J lost 5 bases, and 16 bases lay in between. The DNA for the CDR3 is TGTGCCAGCAGTCCCGGACAGCCTCTCCACGAGCAGTACTTC. It specifies CASSPGQPLHEQYF.

The J gene is TRBJ2-7, the V gene TRBV4-1; D remains unclear. The CDR3 extends over 15 amino acids. CDR1 and CDR2 (germline): MGHRA, YSYEKL. The CDR3 DNA reads TGCGTTAGCAGCCAGGCAACGGACCCCTACTACGAGCAGTACTTC. This gives the protein CVSSQATDPYYEQYF.

The chain joins TRBV9 to TRBJ1-2, with 10 positions matching TRBD1. The CDR3 loop spans 16 amino acids. CDR1 is SGDLS and CDR2 is YYNGEE in the germline V gene. The V segment lost 3 bases and the J segment 6 bases; nucleotides outside the gene matches: 11. The CDR3 is CASSAYTKDRGHGYTF. The CDR3 nucleotides are TGTGCCAGCAGCGCATACACAAAAGACAGGGGGCATGGCTACACCTTC.